This T cell receptor beta chain was sequenced in a study of T cell responses to AZD1222 COVID-19 vaccine. For the study at large: Second doses at about 4 or about 12 weeks were pooled.

Study-level results: Spike-specific TCR breadth and depth were elevated following two AZD1222 doses. Repertoire sampling was restricted to post-peak T cell response timepoints. Close to half of spike-specific TCRs reportedly recognize unmutated variant regions.

Notes on this clone: Its matching antigen is unknown. At one end the junction does not follow the germline gene, possibly because of a read error.

TCRdb's table, derived via immunoSEQ multiplex PCR, lists solely in-frame clones and lacks some. Here the sample spans 95,000 to 100,000 clones, 86% being singletons. There are 19 residues in the CDR3. Germline loops: CDR1 SGHRS, CDR2 YFSETQ. The rearrangement joins TRBV5-1 to TRBJ2-1; TRBD2 aligns across 11 bases. This material consisted of peripheral blood, taken on day 0 of AZD1222 vaccination. The origin of this receptor is an adult in good health. For the CDR3, the DNA is TGCGCCAGCAGCTTTAGCGGGAGGGCCCAATCGCCCCCAGACAATGGGCAGTTCTTC. Translated: CASSFSGRAQSPPDNGQFF.